This TCR beta chain emerged from a study of long-term antiretroviral therapy in people with HIV. Version v3.0 of the immunoSEQ assay ran at survey level. The protocol was immunoSEQ multiplex PCR, while the TCRdb copy is restricted to in-frame clones and leaves out a portion. This table has 20,000 to 25,000 clones, approximately 82% appearing once. V lost 3 bases and J lost 3; bases outside the gene matches: 4. CDR3 length equals 16 residues. Germline V gives CDR1 KGHSH, CDR2 LQKENI. This specimen consisted of unsorted PBMCs, obtained 0.2 years after starting antiretroviral therapy. J is TRBJ2-5 and V is TRBV18; 13 bases map to TRBD2. This clonotype was sampled from a woman in her thirties with HIV. The CDR3: CASSPAGTSGEETQYF. CDR3 nucleotide sequence: TGTGCCAGCTCACCCGCTGGGACTAGCGGGGAAGAGACCCAGTACTTC.